This T cell receptor (beta chain) was captured in a study of T-cell reconstitution after alpha-beta-depleted transplantation in children. Study-wide points: Approximately two months post-transplant, alpha-beta T cells reportedly originated from several hundred expanded graft clones.

Preparation of the TCRbeta library used unique molecular identifiers. MiXCR, run by TCRdb on the PCR reads, gives a single entry per CDR3 protein. The sample has some 190,000 distinct CDR3 sequences; around 10% are singletons. Notes on this clonotype: Its antigen remains unknown.

The CDR3 is 16 residues long. Germline-derived CDR1 and CDR2 are MNHEY and SVGEGT. Between the trimmed V and J ends, which lost 7 bases and 0 bases, there was a span of 16 bases. The rearrangement uses TRBV6-2 or TRBV6-3 and TRBJ1-5; possible D gene TRBD1, 5 bases. Sequencing was performed on PBMCs, taken before TCRalphabeta/CD19-depleted stem cell transplant. This receptor was obtained from a boy aged 2 to 9 with acute myeloid leukemia, due to receive a stem cell transplant. CDR3 in DNA: TGTGCCAGCAAGGCGGGACCCGGATATAGCAATCAGCCCCAGCATTTT. This encodes CASKAGPGYSNQPQHF.